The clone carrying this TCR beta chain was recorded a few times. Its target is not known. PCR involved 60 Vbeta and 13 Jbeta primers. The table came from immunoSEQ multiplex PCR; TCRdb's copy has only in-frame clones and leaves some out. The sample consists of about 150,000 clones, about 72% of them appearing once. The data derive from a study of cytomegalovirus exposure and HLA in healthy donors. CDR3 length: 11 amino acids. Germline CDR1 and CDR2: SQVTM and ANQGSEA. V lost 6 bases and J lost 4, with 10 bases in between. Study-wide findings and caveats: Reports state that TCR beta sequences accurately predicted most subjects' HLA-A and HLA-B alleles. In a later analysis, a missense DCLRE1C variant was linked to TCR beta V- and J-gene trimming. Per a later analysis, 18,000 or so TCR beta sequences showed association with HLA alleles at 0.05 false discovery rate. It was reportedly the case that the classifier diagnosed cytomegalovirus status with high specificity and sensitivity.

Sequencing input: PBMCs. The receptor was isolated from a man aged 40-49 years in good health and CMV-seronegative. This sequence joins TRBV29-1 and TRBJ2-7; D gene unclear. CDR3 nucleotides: TGCAGCGTAGACGACAAATACGAGCAGTACTTC. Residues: CSVDDKYEQYF.